This T cell receptor beta chain stems from a study of CD8 T cells in ankylosing spondylitis. Trimming took 5 bases from V and 1 from J, leaving 9 bases between them. The CDR3 totals 14 residues. A few counts support this clonotype. Its target is unknown. General study results and limits: Characteristic of ankylosing spondylitis blood, it appeared, was a TCR beta motif comprising about 8 highly homologous variants.

One entry per CDR3 protein results from TCRdb running MiXCR on the 5' RACE reads. Of roughly 700,000 distinct CDR3 sequences detected, around 20% appear once; the ten largest clones hold around a fifth. The J gene is TRBJ1-5, the V gene TRBV12-3 or TRBV12-4, with D hard to call. The material sequenced was blood, either unsorted or a sorted T cell fraction (not recorded which). This TCR was recovered from a male donor with ankylosing spondylitis. Here the CDR3 reads CASSQFGSNQPQHF. The CDR3 bases are TGTGCCAGCAGTCAGTTCGGGAGCAATCAGCCCCAGCATTTT.